Presented here are 4 T cell receptor beta chains from one specimen sequenced in a study of radiotherapy plus CTLA-4 blockade in lung cancer. Only in-frame clones appear in the TCRdb table, and some are missing; sequencing was by immunoSEQ multiplex PCR. The sample has over 95,000 clones, about four fifths seen once. This specimen was peripheral blood, taken from a patient treated with radiotherapy plus ipilimumab. The receptors originated from a human donor with non-small cell lung cancer who had a partial response to radiotherapy plus ipilimumab. Some clones in this sample may be carry-over from other donors' samples.

V usage is TRBV7-6 and J usage is TRBJ2-5; D is unclear. This CDR3 has 12 amino acids. The germline CDR1 and CDR2 sequences are SGHVS and FNYEAQ. Trimming took 5 bases from V and 2 from J, leaving 6 bases between them. CDR3 residues: CASSLLQETQYF. CDR3 coding DNA: TGTGCCAGCAGCCTCCTACAAGAGACCCAGTACTTC. Full variable domain (remainder filled in from reference TRBV7-6 and TRBJ2-5): GAGVSQSPRYKVTKRGQDVALRCDPISGHVSLYWYRQALGQGPEFLTYFNYEAQQDKSGLPNDRFSAERPEGSISTLTIQRTEQRDSAMYRCASSLLQETQYFGPGTRLLVL.

This chain connects TRBV6-1 to TRBJ2-1; unclear D gene. Germline V gives CDR1 MNHNS, CDR2 SASEGT. CDR3 length: 12 residues. The ends were cut back, 0 bases at V and 7 bases at J, with 4 bases in the middle. DNA of the CDR3: TGTGCCAGCAGTGAAGCCGGGAATGAGCAGTTCTTC. This translates into CASSEAGNEQFF.

The V call is TRBV11-3, the J call TRBJ2-1, with TRBD1 identical over 12 bases. The germline V gene encodes CDR1 SGHNT and CDR2 YENEEA. This CDR3 contains 15 residues. V dropped 3 bases and J dropped 4; count of bases not matched to a gene: 1. This CDR3 reads CASSLGQGAYNEQFF. DNA for the CDR3: TGTGCCAGCAGCTTGGGACAGGGGGCGTACAATGAGCAGTTCTTC.

This clone was recorded once. The chain recombines TRBV5-1 with TRBJ2-1, with 11 bases aligning to TRBD1. There are 15 residues in the CDR3. CDR1 and CDR2 (germline): SGHRS, YFSETQ. With V trimmed by 5 bases and J by 4 bases, 5 bases remained unmatched. The CDR3 region has the DNA TGCGCCAGCAGTCCCGGGACAGGGGGATACAATGAGCAGTTCTTC. Amino acids: CASSPGTGGYNEQFF. Full variable domain (outside the CDR3, taken from reference TRBV5-1 and TRBJ2-1): KAGVTQTPRYLIKTRGQQVTLSCSPISGHRSVSWYQQTPGQGLQFLFEYFSETQRNKGNFPGRFSGRQFSNSRSEMNVSTLELGDSALYLCASSPGTGGYNEQFFGPGTRLTVL.